The clone carrying this T cell receptor (beta chain) was observed a handful of times. With a J-beta primer mix and a sample-barcoded 5' primer, a second PCR ran roughly 6 to 11 cycles. TCRdb reprocessed the 5' RACE reads via MiXCR and lists one record per CDR3 protein. This table has about 1.4 million distinct CDR3 sequences, 55% to 75% appearing once. CDR1 is SGHRS and CDR2 is YFSETQ in the germline V gene. The junction had 6 bases not matched to a gene; V was cut back by 0 bases and J by 6 bases. The CDR3 spans 15 residues. This entry belongs to a study of blood T cells in healthy people across ages.

The sequenced sample consisted of blood. The chain has TRBV5-1 and TRBJ2-1; 7 bases map to TRBD2. This receptor was taken from a man aged 18-30 years in good health. DNA of the CDR3: TGCGCCAGCAGCTTGGGGGCGGGAGTTGCCAATGAGCAGTTCTTC. It codes for CASSLGAGVANEQFF.